What follows are 10 T cell receptor beta chains derived from one specimen sequenced in a study of cytomegalovirus exposure and HLA in healthy donors. Use of 60 Vbeta and 13 Jbeta primers characterized the PCR. The assay was immunoSEQ multiplex PCR, and TCRdb's table has in-frame clones only and misses some. The data hold roughly 140,000 clones, with 60% to 80% observed a single time. The sequenced material came from PBMCs. The receptors come from a woman aged 25 to 39 in good health and CMV-seronegative.

The chain carries TRBV4-2 and TRBJ2-7, with 11 bases lining up with TRBD2. This CDR3 spans 15 amino acids. Germline V CDR1 and CDR2: LGHNA, YNFKEQ. V shed 5 bases, J shed 3 bases, and the junction held 6 bases outside the gene matches. DNA of the CDR3: TGTGCCAGCAGCGAGCTAGCGGGGGGCTACTACGAGCAGTACTTC. This codes for CASSELAGGYYEQYF.

This chain uses TRBV9 with TRBJ2-1, with a tentative D call TRBD2 (5 bases). Germline V gives CDR1 SGDLS, CDR2 YYNGEE. This CDR3 has 16 residues. The ends were cut back, 4 bases at V and 1 base at J, with 15 bases in the middle. CDR3: CASSMGSGRSYNEQFF. The CDR3 DNA reads TGTGCCAGCAGCATGGGGTCGGGGAGATCCTACAATGAGCAGTTCTTC.

The chain combines TRBV27 with TRBJ2-3; 7 bases line up with TRBD1. V dropped 6 bases and J dropped 4; count of bases not matched to a gene: 19. Per the germline V gene, CDR1 is MNHEY and CDR2 is SMNVEV (reference sequence). This CDR3 has 18 residues. The CDR3 DNA follows: TGTGCCAGCAGACTCACCAGTACTACAGGGGTCGGTCCAGATACGCAGTATTTT. This sequence encodes CASRLTSTTGVGPDTQYF.

The chain combines TRBV15 with TRBJ1-2, with TRBD1 matching 7 bases. Germline CDR1 LNHNV, CDR2 YYDKDF (reference sequence). V lost 0 bases and J lost 6; bases outside the gene matches: 10. CDR3 length equals 16 residues. The CDR3 is CATSRDLLGQGDGYTF. CDR3 coding DNA: TGTGCCACCAGCAGAGATCTATTGGGGCAGGGGGATGGCTACACCTTC.

The V gene is TRBV27, the J gene TRBJ1-2, with a weak D call TRBD1 (5 bases). The CDR3 contains 15 residues. CDR1 and CDR2 from the germline V gene are MNHEY and SMNVEV (reference sequence). Trimming shortened V by 4 bases and J by 4 bases, and 16 bases separated the two germline ends. The CDR3 sequence is CASSSPGQTVYGYTF. CDR3 sequence (DNA): TGTGCCAGCAGTTCCCCAGGGCAGACTGTCTATGGCTACACCTTC.

The J gene is TRBJ2-3, the V gene TRBV6-1; possible D gene TRBD2, 7 bases. Trimming removed 6 bases at V and 0 bases at J, with 13 bases between. The CDR3 totals 15 residues. Germline CDR1 MNHNS, CDR2 SASEGT. CDR3 residues: CASRDSGASTDTQYF. The DNA for the CDR3 is TGTGCCAGCAGGGACAGCGGGGCTAGCACAGATACGCAGTATTTT.

V and J are TRBV5-6 and TRBJ1-1; a possible D gene is TRBD1 (5 bases). In germline, CDR1 is SGHDT, CDR2 YYEEEE. V lost 4 bases and J lost 0, with 19 bases in between. CDR3 length: 17 amino acids. CDR3 in amino acids: CASSQPGQGLLNTEAFF. The CDR3 nucleotides read TGTGCCAGCAGCCAGCCGGGTCAGGGCCTACTGAACACTGAAGCTTTCTTT.

In its sample, this clone was seen a few times. The chain combines TRBV19 with TRBJ2-7; 9 bases fit TRBD1. The CDR3 length is 18 residues. V gave up 4 bases and J gave up 9 bases; unmatched junction bases: 22. Per germline, CDR1 LNHDA and CDR2 SQIVND (reference sequence). As DNA, the CDR3 is TGTGCCAGTAGTAAGGACAGGGGCGAAAAAAACTTTGCGCTAGGGCAGTACTTC. This encodes CASSKDRGEKNFALGQYF.

This chain joins TRBV30 and TRBJ1-5; tentative D call: TRBD1 (5 bases). V lost 2 bases and J 6 bases, leaving 14 bases between the germline ends. Per the germline V gene, CDR1 is GTSNPN and CDR2 is SVGIG (reference sequence). This CDR3 contains 14 residues. CDR3 sequence reads: CAWSPQGGAQPQHF. The CDR3 DNA follows: TGTGCCTGGAGTCCCCAGGGTGGGGCTCAGCCCCAGCATTTT.

The V call is TRBV12-5, the J call TRBJ1-3; TRBD1 might be the D (5 bases). Trimming stripped 6 bases from V and 4 bases from J, with 10 bases between. The CDR3 is made up of 13 amino acids. Germline CDR1 and CDR2: LGHNT and FRNRAP. CDR3 amino acids: CASGLTAGNTIYF. CDR3 bases: TGTGCTAGTGGCCTGACAGCCGGAAACACCATATATTTT.